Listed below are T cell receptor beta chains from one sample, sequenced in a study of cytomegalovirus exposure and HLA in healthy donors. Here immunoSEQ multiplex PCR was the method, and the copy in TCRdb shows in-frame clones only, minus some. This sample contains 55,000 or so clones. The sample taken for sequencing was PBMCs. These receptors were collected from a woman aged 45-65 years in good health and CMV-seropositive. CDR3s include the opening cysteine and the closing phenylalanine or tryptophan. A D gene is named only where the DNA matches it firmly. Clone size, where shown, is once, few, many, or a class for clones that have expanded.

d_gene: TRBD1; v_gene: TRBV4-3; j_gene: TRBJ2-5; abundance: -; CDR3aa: CASSPGTGVTQYF; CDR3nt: TGCGCCAGCAGCCCCGGGACAGGCGTGACCCAGTACTTC
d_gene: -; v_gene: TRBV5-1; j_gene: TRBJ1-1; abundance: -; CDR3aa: CASSSQGTTEAFF; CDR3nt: TGCGCCAGCAGCTCCCAGGGGACCACTGAAGCTTTCTTT
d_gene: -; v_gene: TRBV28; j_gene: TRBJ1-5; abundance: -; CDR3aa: CASSLSHSNQPQHF; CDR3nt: TGTGCCAGCAGTTTATCCCATAGCAATCAGCCCCAGCATTTT
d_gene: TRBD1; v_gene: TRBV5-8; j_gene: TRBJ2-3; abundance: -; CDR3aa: CASSSGQGQSTDTQYF; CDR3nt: TGTGCCAGCAGCTCAGGACAGGGGCAAAGCACAGATACGCAGTATTTT
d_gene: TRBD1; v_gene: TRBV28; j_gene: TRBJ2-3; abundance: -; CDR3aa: CASSLGQGRFPDTQYF; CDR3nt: TGTGCCAGCAGCCTCGGACAGGGCAGATTCCCAGATACGCAGTATTTT
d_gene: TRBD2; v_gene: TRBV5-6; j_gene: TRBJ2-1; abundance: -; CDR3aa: CASSLTSGGNNEQFF; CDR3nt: TGTGCCAGCAGCTTGACTAGCGGGGGGAACAATGAGCAGTTCTTC
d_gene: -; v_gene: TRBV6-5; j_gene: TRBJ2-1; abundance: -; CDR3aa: CASSPARPRNEQFF; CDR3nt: TGTGCCAGCAGTCCCGCCCGGCCGCGGAATGAGCAGTTCTTC
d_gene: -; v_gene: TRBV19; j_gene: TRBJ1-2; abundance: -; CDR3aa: CASSVTRGYTF; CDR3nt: TGTGCCAGTAGTGTCACTCGAGGCTACACCTTC
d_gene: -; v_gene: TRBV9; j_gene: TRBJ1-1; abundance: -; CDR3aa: CASSPDPRSTEAFF; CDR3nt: TGTGCCAGCAGCCCAGACCCGAGGAGCACTGAAGCTTTCTTT
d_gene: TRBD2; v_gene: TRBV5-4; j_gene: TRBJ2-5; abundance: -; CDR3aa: CASRLSGSETQYF; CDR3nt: TGTGCCAGCAGACTTAGCGGGAGCGAGACCCAGTACTTC
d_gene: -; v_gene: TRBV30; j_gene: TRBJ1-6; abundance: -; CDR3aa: CALDIYNSPLHF; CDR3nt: TGTGCCTTGGACATATATAATTCACCCCTCCACTTT
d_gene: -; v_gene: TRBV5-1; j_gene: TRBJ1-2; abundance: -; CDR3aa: CASSLSRDIIASLGGYTF; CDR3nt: TGCGCCAGCAGCTTGAGTCGGGACATTATAGCCTCCTTGGGTGGCTACACCTTC
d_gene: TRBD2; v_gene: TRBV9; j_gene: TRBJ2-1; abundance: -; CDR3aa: CASSSSGAGGRYNEQFF; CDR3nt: TGTGCCAGCAGCTCTTCGGGAGCGGGGGGCAGATACAATGAGCAGTTCTTC
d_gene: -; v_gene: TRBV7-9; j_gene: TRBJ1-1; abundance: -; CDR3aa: CASSLRGQLSMNTEAFF; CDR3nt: TGTGCCAGCAGCTTAAGGGGTCAATTAAGTATGAACACTGAAGCTTTCTTT
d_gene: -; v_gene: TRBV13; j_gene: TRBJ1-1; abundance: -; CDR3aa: CAPSQGGGWFPQNTEAFF; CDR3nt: TGTGCGCCAAGCCAGGGAGGAGGATGGTTCCCTCAGAACACTGAAGCTTTCTTT
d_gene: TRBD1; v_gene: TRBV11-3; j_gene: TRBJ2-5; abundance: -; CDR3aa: CASSSPQGAQETQYF; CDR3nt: TGTGCCAGCAGCTCCCCACAGGGGGCCCAAGAGACCCAGTACTTC
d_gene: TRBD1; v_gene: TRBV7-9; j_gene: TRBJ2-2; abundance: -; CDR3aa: CASSVQGAVPGELFF; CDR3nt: TGTGCCAGCAGCGTTCAGGGGGCGGTTCCCGGGGAGCTGTTTTTT
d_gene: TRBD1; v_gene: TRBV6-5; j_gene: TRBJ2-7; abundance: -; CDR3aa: CASSYSGTGGYEQYF; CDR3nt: TGTGCCAGCAGTTACTCGGGGACAGGGGGCTACGAGCAGTACTTC
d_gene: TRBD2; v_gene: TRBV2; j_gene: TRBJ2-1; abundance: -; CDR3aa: CASRDPERDSYNEQFF; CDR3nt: TGTGCCAGCAGAGACCCCGAGCGGGACTCTTACAATGAGCAGTTCTTC
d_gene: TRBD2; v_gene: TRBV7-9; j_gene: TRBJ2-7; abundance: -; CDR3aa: CASSYTSGYEQYF; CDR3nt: TGTGCCAGCAGCTATACTAGCGGTTACGAGCAGTACTTC
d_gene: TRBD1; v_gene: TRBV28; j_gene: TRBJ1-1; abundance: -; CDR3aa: CASTVPQGVGNTEAFF; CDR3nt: TGTGCCAGCACCGTACCCCAGGGGGTGGGGAACACTGAAGCTTTCTTT
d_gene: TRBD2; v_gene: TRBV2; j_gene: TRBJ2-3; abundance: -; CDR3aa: CASSAGGRTDTQYF; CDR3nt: TGTGCCAGCAGTGCGGGAGGACGGACAGATACGCAGTATTTT
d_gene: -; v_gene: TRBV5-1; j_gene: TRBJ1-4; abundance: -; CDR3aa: CASSWGGQTNEKLFF; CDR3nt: TGCGCCAGCAGCTGGGGGGGGCAAACTAATGAAAAACTGTTTTTT
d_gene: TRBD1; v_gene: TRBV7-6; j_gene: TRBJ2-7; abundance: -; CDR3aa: CASSSGTGGEQYF; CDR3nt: TGTGCCAGCAGCAGCGGGACAGGGGGCGAGCAGTACTTC
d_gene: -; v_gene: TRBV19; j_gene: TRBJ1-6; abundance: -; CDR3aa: CASSMAGRSNSPLHF; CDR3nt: TGTGCCAGTAGTATGGCGGGACGTTCGAATTCACCCCTCCACTTT
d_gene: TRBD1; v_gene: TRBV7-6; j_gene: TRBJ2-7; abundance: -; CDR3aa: CASSLSGTGRAEQYF; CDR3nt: TGTGCCAGCAGCTTATCCGGGACAGGGAGGGCCGAGCAGTACTTC
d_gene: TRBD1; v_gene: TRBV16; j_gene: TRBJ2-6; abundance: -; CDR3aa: CASSPRRGQGASGANVLTF; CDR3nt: TGTGCCAGCAGCCCCCGAAGGGGACAGGGGGCGTCTGGGGCCAACGTCCTGACTTTC
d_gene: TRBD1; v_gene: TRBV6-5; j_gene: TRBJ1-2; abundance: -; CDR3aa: CASSGRTGGGYGYTF; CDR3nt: TGTGCCAGCAGTGGGCGGACAGGGGGTGGATATGGCTACACCTTC
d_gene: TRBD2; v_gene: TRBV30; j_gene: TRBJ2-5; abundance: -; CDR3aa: CAWNFGGGSFETQYF; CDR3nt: TGTGCCTGGAATTTTGGCGGGGGGTCGTTCGAGACCCAGTACTTC
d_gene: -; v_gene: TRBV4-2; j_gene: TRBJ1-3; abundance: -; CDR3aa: CASSQAGGDSGNTIYF; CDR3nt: TGTGCCAGCAGCCAAGCCGGGGGAGATTCTGGAAACACCATATATTTT
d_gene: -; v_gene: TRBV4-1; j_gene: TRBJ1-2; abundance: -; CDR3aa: CASSPFQGYGYTF; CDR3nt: TGCGCCAGCAGCCCATTTCAGGGGTATGGCTACACCTTC
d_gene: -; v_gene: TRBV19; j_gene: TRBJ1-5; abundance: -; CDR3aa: CASSINRASNQPQHF; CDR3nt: TGTGCCAGTAGTATTAACAGGGCTTCAAATCAGCCCCAGCATTTT
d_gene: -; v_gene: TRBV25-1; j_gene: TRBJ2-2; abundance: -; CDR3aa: CASLGTTNTGELFF; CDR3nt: TGTGCCAGCCTCGGGACAACGAACACCGGGGAGCTGTTTTTT
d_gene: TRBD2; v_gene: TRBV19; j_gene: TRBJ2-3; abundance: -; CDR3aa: CASSILLGTSGTDTQYF; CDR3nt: TGTGCCAGTAGTATCCTCCTTGGGACTAGCGGCACAGATACGCAGTATTTT
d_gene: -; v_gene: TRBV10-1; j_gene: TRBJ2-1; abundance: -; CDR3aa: CASSYTTSSSYNEQFF; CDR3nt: TGCGCCAGCAGTTATACTACCTCGAGCTCCTACAATGAGCAGTTCTTC
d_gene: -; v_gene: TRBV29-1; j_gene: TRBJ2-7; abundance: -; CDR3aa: CSVFTGTYEQYF; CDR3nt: TGCAGCGTATTTACAGGTACCTACGAGCAGTACTTC
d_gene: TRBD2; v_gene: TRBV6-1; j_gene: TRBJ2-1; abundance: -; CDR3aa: CASSVSGTSGGLNEQFF; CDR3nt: TGTGCCAGCAGTGTGTCCGGGACTAGCGGCGGGCTGAATGAGCAGTTCTTC
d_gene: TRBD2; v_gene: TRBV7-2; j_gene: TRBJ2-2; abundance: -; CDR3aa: CASSFRLAGDTGELFF; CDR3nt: TGTGCCAGCAGCTTTAGACTAGCGGGGGATACCGGGGAGCTGTTTTTT
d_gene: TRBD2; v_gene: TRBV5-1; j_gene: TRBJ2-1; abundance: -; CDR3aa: CASRASGVSSYNEQFF; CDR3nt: TGCGCCAGCAGAGCTAGCGGAGTGAGCTCCTACAATGAGCAGTTCTTC
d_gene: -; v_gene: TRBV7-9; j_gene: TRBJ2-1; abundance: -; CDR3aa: CASSDYSRTYNEQFF; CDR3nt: TGTGCCAGCAGCGACTACAGTCGAACCTACAATGAGCAGTTCTTC
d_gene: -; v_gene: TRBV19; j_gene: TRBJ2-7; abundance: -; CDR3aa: CASSNNLEQYF; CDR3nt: TGTGCCAGTAGTAACAATCTCGAGCAGTACTTC
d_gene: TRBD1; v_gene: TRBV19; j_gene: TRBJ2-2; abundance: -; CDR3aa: CATKKETGITGELFF; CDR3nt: TGTGCCACCAAAAAGGAGACAGGGATCACCGGGGAGCTGTTTTTT
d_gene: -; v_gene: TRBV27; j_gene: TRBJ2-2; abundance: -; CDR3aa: CASSLGQTNTGELFF; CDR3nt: TGTGCCAGCAGTTTAGGGCAGACGAACACCGGGGAGCTGTTTTTT
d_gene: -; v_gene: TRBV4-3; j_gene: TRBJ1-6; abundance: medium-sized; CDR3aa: CASSPRDTDSPLHF; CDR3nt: TGCGCCAGCAGCCCACGGGACACCGATTCACCCCTCCACTTT
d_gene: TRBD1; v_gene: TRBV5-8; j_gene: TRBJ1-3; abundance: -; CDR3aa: CASTGTGAFSGNTIYF; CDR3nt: TGTGCCAGCACCGGGACAGGGGCCTTCTCTGGAAACACCATATATTTT
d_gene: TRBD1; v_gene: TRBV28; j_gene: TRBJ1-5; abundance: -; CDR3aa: CASRVRGPSNQPQHF; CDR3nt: TGTGCCAGCAGAGTCAGGGGGCCTAGCAATCAGCCCCAGCATTTT
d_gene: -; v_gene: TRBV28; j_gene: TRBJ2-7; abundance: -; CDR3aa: CASSRGGSAYEQYF; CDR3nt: TGTGCCAGCAGTCGCGGCGGTAGCGCCTACGAGCAGTACTTC
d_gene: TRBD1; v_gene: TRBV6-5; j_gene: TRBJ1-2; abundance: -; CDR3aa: CASSYGTGGHYGYTF; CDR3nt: TGTGCCAGCAGTTACGGGACAGGGGGCCACTATGGCTACACCTTC
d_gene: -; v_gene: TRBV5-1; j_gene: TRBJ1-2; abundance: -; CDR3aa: CASSLGSNYGYTF; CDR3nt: TGCGCCAGCAGCTTGGGCAGTAACTATGGCTACACCTTC
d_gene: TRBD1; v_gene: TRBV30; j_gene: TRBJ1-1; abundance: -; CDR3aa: CAWRGRTGGRRAEAFF; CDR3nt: TGTGCCTGGAGGGGAAGGACAGGGGGAAGGAGAGCTGAAGCTTTCTTT
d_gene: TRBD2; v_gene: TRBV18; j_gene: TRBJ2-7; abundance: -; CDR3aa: CASSPLRGAGGGEQYF; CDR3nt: TGTGCCAGCTCACCACTCCGGGGAGCGGGGGGAGGCGAGCAGTACTTC
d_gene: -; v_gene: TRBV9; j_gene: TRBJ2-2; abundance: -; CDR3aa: CASSVVGQPNTGELFF; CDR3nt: TGTGCCAGCAGCGTAGTGGGCCAACCGAACACCGGGGAGCTGTTTTTT
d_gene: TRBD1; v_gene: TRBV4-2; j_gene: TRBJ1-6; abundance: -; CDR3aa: CASSQPGTGQSPLHF; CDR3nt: TGTGCCAGCAGCCAGCCTGGGACAGGGCAATCACCCCTCCACTTT